This TCR beta chain was recovered during a study of cytomegalovirus exposure and HLA in healthy donors (TCRdb year 2017). Some background on the complete study: In an earlier analysis of approximately 500 of the donors, around 290 Gb of sequence data and approximately 120 million unique TCR beta sequences from some 170 million T cells were reported. About 330 gigabases of sequencing data and tens of millions of unique TCR sequences made up an early release that covered about 640 HLA-typed donors. Of the roughly 400 genotyped donors, roughly 80% were placed in the genetic ancestry cluster associated with self-reported Caucasian donors. The study aimed to test whether signatures of past pathogen exposure could be identified by cataloging public T cell receptors. The study profiled the T cell repertoires of about 720 subjects by immunosequencing and related them to cytomegalovirus serostatus. In addition to the first cohort of around 670 subjects, a separate validation cohort of 120 different subjects was used. To predict cytomegalovirus infection status, the study brought together high-throughput TCR immunosequencing, statistical association of individual TCRs with disease status, and machine learning. A later analysis re-analyzed previously published TCR beta repertoires from roughly 630 donors and added high-resolution HLA genotyping to study TCR occurrence patterns. The later analysis used no new phenotypic data to find candidate immune exposures, relying instead on TCR beta sequences and their occurrence across donors. An earlier analysis of 587 of the donors used high-throughput TCR beta sequencing to judge whether each TCR beta V gene segment behaved as functional or pseudogenic. Alongside the repertoire data, information on donor age, sex, ethnicity and CMV serostatus was compiled. A later genetic analysis used genome-wide SNP genotypes for about 55% of the 666 donors, treating that subset as a discovery cohort. Every repertoire in the discovery cohort had been generated on one and the same sequencing platform. Both class I and class II loci were covered by HLA typing, at four-digit resolution. The number of donors typed differed by locus, with roughly 629-640 for A, B, C, DRB1 and DQB1, more than 500 for DQA1, over 600 for DPA1, and over 400 for DPB1. About five DR-DQ haplotypes were treated as single units for association and clustering because of strong linkage in the cohort. Among around 400 genotyped donors of the cohort, an average of about 240,000 unique TCR beta nucleotide sequences were sequenced per donor, 15% to 20% of them non-productive.

The library came from the immunoSEQ multiplex PCR assay. For the multiplex PCR, a mixture combining 60 forward primers for TCR Vbeta segments and 13 reverse primers for TCR Jbeta segments was used. A multiplex PCR assay on genomic DNA amplified the CDR3 region of rearranged TCR beta genes. On the Illumina HiSeq System, the amplified TCR beta libraries were sequenced as 87-base-pair reads. Per the original workflow: Across the 670 or so repertoires, a later analysis counted 80 million or so unique TCR beta chains, 9 million to 14 million of which were shared by at least two donors. Raw reads were error-corrected and collapsed into unique sequences with a nearest-neighbor algorithm that merged closely related sequences to remove PCR and sequencing errors. V, D and J gene segments were assigned by aligning CDR3 sequences to IMGT reference sequences. For a sequence to be retained, a match of at least six nucleotides was required to both a V gene segment and a J gene segment. A rearrangement counted as productive if the CDR3 had no stop codons and remained in frame with V and J, and every other rearrangement counted as non-productive. CDR3 was defined by IMGT convention, running from the second conserved V-encoded cysteine to the conserved J-encoded phenylalanine. The earlier analysis of about 610 of the donors excluded any sequence lacking an unambiguous match to a single V gene segment. In an earlier analysis of a few hundred of the donors, V segments were called functional above 56.7% productive rearrangements and were called segregating when the between-donor standard deviation exceeded 5%. To diagnose cytomegalovirus status from the catalog of TCR beta chain sequences, a statistical classification framework was built. V and J gene assignment, in a later analysis, came from comparing TCR nucleotide sequences with IMGT/GENE-DB human TR gene sequences. The TCRdist pipeline was used in a later analysis to assign CDR3 sequences and most-parsimonious VDJ recombination scenarios. A later analysis defined each TCR beta chain by its CDR3 amino acid sequence plus V-gene family, and excluded reads lacking a unique V-gene family. A later analysis removed 500 to 650 highly shared, low-generation-probability nucleotide sequences to deal with suspected cross-contamination and a sequencing artifact. For each public chain, a later analysis derived a clonal expansion index from normalized ranks of inferred template counts within each repertoire. In a later analysis, generation probabilities were computed using a VDJ recombination model fitted to out-of-frame rearrangements, and the results were checked against IGoR. Hypergeometric tests were used in a later analysis to score TCR-TCR, TCR-HLA and TCR-CMV co-occurrence, with a repertoire-size bias correction applied to the TCR pairs. A later analysis estimated false discovery rates by permuting HLA or CMV assignments 20 times. In a later analysis, co-occurring TCRs were grouped using DBSCAN, and TCRdist sequence similarity was added for clustering within HLA-allele-positive subsets. Co-occurrence clustering excluded repertoires with fewer than 30,000 or more than 120,000 public chains, plus five with anomalous nucleotide sharing. The clones in this table, taken by TCRdb from immuneACCESS, are in-frame only. Not every clone is retained; where verified, under half of the shortfall comes from an unresolved V gene, and the cause of the rest is unknown. V, J and clone size reflect that table, while D and trimming were determined from the DNA. Recorded for this sample are some 140,000 clones; 75% to 90% of them occurred a single time. Approximately 6.7% of the sample goes to the ten largest clones.

From its cysteine to its phenylalanine, the CDR3 spans 14 amino acids. Kept here is only the CDR3 DNA, which spans 42 bases and is read in frame from base 1. Study-wide conclusions, independent of this receptor: Roughly uniform sequencing depth across donors was assumed in presence/absence analyses, although this assumption may not hold. This cohort had only TCR beta chains sequenced, and the lack of alpha or paired-chain data limited which features could be detected. Correlated functional status among segregating V segments might be attributable to linkage disequilibrium, but an unknown experimental factor could not be ruled out. Cytomegalovirus status was reported to be diagnosed by the classifier with high specificity and sensitivity in both the original and validation cohorts. Strong co-occurrence of HLA alleles, especially DR and DQ, made assigning TCR associations to individual alleles difficult. The study listed around 160 TCR beta chains as associated with cytomegalovirus. At a false discovery rate of 0.05, a later analysis linked some 17,000 TCR beta sequences to specific HLA alleles. Compared with the roughly 720-donor mean, donors in an Asian-associated ancestry cluster had fewer N-insertions in productive TCRs, according to a later genetic analysis. An association between a missense DCLRE1C variant and V-gene and J-gene trimming of TCR beta chains was found in a later genetic analysis and replicated in an independent cohort. According to a later analysis, parvovirus B19, influenza, CMV and Epstein-Barr virus appeared linked to several top co-occurrence clusters. Broadly in line with IMGT annotations, most TCR beta V segments showed up in productive rearrangements about 90% or about 30% of the time in an earlier analysis of 450 to 750 of the donors. In a later analysis, HLA-associated TCR beta chains were found to be more clonally expanded and to have lower generation probabilities than equally common non-associated chains. A further reported finding was that TCR beta sequences accurately predicted the HLA-A and HLA-B alleles for most subjects in the first cohort. A cluster of highly shared sequence variants was judged likely to represent a technical artifact of the sequencing pipeline. Because counts were too low, fewer than 20 rarely observed V segments, including chromosome 9 orphons, were excluded from the earlier analysis of some 590 of the donors. Because the 87-base-pair reads could not distinguish some IMGT-functional V segments, including TRBV6-2 and TRBV6-3, those segments were excluded. Most TCR sequences were observed very rarely across donors, whereas some public TCRs were present in many individuals. HLA typing was unavailable for some donors at each locus, so association tests used only the typed subset. For the cohort, immune exposure information was limited to CMV serostatus. A few of the identified cytomegalovirus-associated TCR beta chains were confirmed in vitro to be specific for cytomegalovirus antigens. The authors suggested that the approach could potentially be generalized to other disease states and immunological phenotypes. Most CMV-associated TCR beta chains appeared to be HLA-restricted in a later analysis, and the HLA associations seemed to be driven largely by CMV exposure. According to a later analysis, TCR association rates differed among HLA loci, with DRB1 alleles showing the most associated TCRs and HLA-C alleles showing the fewest.

Worth noting for this clone: Its antigen is currently not known. The record has no base qualities; no much larger clone is one base away.

The cohort was made up of about 670 healthy bone marrow donors. At the time of sampling, all cohort members were nominally healthy, though unrecorded immune exposures were likely present. The donor was CMV seropositive and was included in the group of around 300 seropositive cohort members. A peripheral blood sample was collected from each donor, and TCR beta sequencing was performed on peripheral blood mononuclear cells. The Qiagen DNeasy Blood Extraction Kit was used to extract genomic DNA from the blood cell samples. Recombination joined TRBV21-1 with TRBJ2-7; the D call TRBD1 from the table was never checked on the DNA. TRBV21-1 is flagged as a pseudogene. The TCR originated in a woman aged 30 to 39 in good health and CMV-seropositive. Sequencing input: PBMCs. DNA sequence: TGTGCCAGCAGCAGGGACAGGGGTGGCTCCGAGCAGTACTTC. Translated, it gives CASSRDRGGSEQYF.